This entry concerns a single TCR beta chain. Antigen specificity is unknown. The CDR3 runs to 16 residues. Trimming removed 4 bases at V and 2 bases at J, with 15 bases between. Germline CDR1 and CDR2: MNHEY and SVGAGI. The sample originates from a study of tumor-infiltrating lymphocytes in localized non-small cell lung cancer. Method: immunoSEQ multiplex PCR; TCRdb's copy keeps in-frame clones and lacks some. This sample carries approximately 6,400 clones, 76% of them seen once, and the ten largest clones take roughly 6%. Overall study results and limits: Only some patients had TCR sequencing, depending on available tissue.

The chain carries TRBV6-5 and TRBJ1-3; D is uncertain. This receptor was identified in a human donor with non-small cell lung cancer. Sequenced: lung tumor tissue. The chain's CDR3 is CASSSTGFPPGNTIYF. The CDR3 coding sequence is TGTGCCAGCAGTTCCACCGGGTTCCCTCCTGGAAACACCATATATTTT.